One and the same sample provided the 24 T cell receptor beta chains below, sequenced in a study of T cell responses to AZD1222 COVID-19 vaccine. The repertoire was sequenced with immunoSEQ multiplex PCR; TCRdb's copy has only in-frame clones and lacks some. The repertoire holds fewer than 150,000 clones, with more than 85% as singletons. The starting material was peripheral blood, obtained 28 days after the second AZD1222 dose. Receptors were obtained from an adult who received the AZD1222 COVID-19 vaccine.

The CDR3, as DNA: TGTGCCAGCAGCCAAGGGAAGGGGGGAACCCTCCACTTT. This sequence encodes CASSQGKGGTLHF. This rearrangement joins TRBV3-1 (or the pseudogene TRBV3-2) to TRBJ1-6, with D tentatively TRBD1 (6 bases). V was pared by 1 base and J by 14 bases, with 12 bases between. CDR3 length: 13 amino acids. Per the germline V gene, CDR1 is LGHDT and CDR2 is YNNKEL (reference sequence).

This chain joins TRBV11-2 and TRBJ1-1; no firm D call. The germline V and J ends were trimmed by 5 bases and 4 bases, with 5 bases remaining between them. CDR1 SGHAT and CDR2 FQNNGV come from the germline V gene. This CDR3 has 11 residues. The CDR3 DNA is TGTGCCAGCAGCCCCATCACTGAAGCTTTCTTT. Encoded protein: CASSPITEAFF.

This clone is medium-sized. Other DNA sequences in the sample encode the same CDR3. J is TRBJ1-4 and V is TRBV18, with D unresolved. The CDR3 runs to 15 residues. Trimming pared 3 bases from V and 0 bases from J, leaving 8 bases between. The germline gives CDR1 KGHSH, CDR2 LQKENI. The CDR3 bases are TGTGCCAGCTCACCTGATGGAGCAACTAATGAAAAACTGTTTTTT. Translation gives CASSPDGATNEKLFF.

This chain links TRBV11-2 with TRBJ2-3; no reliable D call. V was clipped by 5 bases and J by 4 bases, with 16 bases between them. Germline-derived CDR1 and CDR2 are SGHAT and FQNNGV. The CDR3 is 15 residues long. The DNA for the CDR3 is TGTGCCAGCAGCCCTACCCGACTTGCTTCAGATACGCAGTATTTT. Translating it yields CASSPTRLASDTQYF.

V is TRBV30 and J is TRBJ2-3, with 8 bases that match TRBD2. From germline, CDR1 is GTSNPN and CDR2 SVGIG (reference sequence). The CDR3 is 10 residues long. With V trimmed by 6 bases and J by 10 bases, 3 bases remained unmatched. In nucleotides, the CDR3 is TGTGCCTGTGGACTAGCTTCGCAGTATTTT. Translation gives CACGLASQYF.

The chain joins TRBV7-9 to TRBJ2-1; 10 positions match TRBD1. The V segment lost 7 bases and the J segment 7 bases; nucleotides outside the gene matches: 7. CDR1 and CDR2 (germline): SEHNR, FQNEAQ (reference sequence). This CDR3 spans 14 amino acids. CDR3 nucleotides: TGTGCCAGCATACCGGACAGGGGGGGGAATGAGCAGTTCTTC. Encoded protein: CASIPDRGGNEQFF.

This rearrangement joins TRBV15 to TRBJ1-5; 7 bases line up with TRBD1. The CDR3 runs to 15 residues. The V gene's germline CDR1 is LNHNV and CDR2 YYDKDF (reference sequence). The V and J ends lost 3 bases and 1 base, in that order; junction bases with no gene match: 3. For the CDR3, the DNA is TGTGCCACCAGCAGTGGGACAGCCAGCAATCAGCCCCAGCATTTT. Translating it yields CATSSGTASNQPQHF.

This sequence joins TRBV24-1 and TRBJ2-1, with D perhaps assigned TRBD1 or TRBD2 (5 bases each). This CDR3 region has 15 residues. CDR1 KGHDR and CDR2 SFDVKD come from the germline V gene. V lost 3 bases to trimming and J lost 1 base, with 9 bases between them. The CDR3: CATSDGDVSYNEQFF. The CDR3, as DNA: TGTGCCACCAGTGATGGGGACGTTTCCTACAATGAGCAGTTCTTC.

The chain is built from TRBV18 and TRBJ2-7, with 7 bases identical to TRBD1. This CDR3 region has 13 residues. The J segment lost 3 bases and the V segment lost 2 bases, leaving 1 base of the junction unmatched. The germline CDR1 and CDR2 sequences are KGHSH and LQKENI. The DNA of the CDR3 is TGTGCCAGCTCACCAGGACAGGTCTACGAGCAGTACTTC. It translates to CASSPGQVYEQYF.

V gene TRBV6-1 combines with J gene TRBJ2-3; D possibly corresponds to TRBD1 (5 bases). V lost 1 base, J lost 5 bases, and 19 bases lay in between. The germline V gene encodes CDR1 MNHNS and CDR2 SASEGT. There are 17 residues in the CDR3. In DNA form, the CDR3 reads TGTGCCAGCAGTGAAGACGGTGGGCGACAGTTCGGAGATACGCAGTATTTT. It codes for CASSEDGGRQFGDTQYF.

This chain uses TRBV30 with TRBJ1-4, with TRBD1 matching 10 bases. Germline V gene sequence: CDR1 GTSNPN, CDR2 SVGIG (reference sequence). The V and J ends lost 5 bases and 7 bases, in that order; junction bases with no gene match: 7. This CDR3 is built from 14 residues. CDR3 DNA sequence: TGTGCCTGGGGATTCGACAGGGGGCGTGAAAAACTGTTTTTT. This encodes CAWGFDRGREKLFF.

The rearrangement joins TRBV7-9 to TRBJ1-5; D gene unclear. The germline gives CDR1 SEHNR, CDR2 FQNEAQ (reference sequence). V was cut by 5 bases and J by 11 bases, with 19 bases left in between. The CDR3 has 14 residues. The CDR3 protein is CASSRHERAEAQHF. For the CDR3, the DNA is TGTGCCAGCAGCCGCCATGAGCGAGCGGAGGCCCAGCATTTT.

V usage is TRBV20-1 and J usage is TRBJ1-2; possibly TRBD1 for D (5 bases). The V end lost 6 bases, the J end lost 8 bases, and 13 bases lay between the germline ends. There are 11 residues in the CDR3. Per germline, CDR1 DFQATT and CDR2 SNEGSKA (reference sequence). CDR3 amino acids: CSATPGQGYTF. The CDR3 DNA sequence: TGCAGTGCCACCCCGGGGCAAGGCTACACCTTC.

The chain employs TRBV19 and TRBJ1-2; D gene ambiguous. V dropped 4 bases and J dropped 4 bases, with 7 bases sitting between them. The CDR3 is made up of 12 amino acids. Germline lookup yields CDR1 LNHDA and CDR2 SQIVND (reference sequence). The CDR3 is CASSTRSYGYTF. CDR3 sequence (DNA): TGTGCCAGTAGTACCCGCAGCTATGGCTACACCTTC.

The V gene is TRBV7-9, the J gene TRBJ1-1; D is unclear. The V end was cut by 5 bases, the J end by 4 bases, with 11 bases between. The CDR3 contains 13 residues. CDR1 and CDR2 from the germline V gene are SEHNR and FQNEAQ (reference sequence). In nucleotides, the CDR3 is TGTGCCAGCAGCCCCGGGAGGATCACTGAAGCTTTCTTT. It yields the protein CASSPGRITEAFF. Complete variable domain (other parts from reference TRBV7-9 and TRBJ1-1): DTGVSQNPRHKITKRGQNVTFRCDPISEHNRLYWYRQTLGQGPEFLTYFQNEAQLEKSRLLSDRFSAERPKGSFSTLEIQRTEQGDSAMYLCASSPGRITEAFFGQGTRLTVV.

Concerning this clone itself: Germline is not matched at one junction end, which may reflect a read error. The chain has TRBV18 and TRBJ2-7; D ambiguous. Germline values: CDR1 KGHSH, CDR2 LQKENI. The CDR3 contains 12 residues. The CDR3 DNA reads TGTGCCAGCCTAACAGAGTCCTCCGAGCAGTACTTC. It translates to CASLTESSEQYF. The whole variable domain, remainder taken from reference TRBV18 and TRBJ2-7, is NAGVMQNPRHLVRRRGQEARLRCSPMKGHSHVYWYRQLPEEGLKFMVYLQKENIIDESGMPKERFSAEFPKEGPSILRIQQVVRGDSAAYFCASLTESSEQYFGPGTRLTVT.

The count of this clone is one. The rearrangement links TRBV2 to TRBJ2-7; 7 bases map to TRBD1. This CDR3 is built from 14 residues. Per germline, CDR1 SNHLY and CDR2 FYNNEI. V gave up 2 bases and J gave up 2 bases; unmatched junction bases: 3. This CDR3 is CASSERQGTYEQYF. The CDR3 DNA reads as TGTGCCAGCAGTGAAAGACAGGGAACCTACGAGCAGTACTTC. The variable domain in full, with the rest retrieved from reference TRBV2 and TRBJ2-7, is EPEVTQTPSHQVTQMGQEVILRCVPISNHLYFYWYRQILGQKVEFLVSFYNNEISEKSEIFDDQFSVERPDGSNFTLKIRSTKLEDSAMYFCASSERQGTYEQYFGPGTRLTVT.

Here the CDR3 DNA reads TGTGCCAGCAGCCAAGATCACGGAGGGAACTATGGCTACACCTTC. Translating gives CASSQDHGGNYGYTF. The J gene is TRBJ1-2, the V gene TRBV3-1 (or the pseudogene TRBV3-2); no clear D gene. Trimming removed 0 bases from V and 2 bases from J, with 10 bases in between. Per germline, CDR1 LGHDT and CDR2 YNNKEL (reference sequence). The CDR3 contains 15 residues.

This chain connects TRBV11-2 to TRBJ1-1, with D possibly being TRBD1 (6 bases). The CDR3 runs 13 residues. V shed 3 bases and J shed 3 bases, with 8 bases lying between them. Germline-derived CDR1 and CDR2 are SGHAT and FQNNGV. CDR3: CASSFNRDTEAFF. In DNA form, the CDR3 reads TGTGCCAGCAGCTTTAACAGGGACACTGAAGCTTTCTTT.

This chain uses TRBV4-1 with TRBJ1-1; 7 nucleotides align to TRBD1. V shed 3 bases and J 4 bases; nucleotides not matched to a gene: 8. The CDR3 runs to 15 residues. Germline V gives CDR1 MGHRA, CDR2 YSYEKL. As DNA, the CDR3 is TGCGCCAGCAGCCAGGTCAGGGGGAGGGTCACTGAAGCTTTCTTT. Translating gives CASSQVRGRVTEAFF.

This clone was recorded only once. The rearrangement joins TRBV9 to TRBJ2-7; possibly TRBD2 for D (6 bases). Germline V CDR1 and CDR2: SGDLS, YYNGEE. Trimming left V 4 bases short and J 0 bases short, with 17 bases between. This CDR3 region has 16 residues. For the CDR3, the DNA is TGTGCCAGCAGCCCCGGGGGTAGGCTGGGCTCCTACGAGCAGTACTTC. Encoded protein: CASSPGGRLGSYEQYF.

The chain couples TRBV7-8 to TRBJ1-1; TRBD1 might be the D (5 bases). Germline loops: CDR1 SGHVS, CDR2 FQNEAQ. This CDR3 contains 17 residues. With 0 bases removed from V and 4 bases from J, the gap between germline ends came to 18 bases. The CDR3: CASSLAFQAGLSTEAFF. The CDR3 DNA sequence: TGTGCCAGCAGCTTAGCCTTTCAGGCAGGGCTGAGCACTGAAGCTTTCTTT.

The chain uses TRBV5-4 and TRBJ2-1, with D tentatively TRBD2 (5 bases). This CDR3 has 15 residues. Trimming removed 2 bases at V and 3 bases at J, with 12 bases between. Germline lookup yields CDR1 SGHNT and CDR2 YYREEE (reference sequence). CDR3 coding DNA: TGTGCCAGCAGCTTCATCGGGGAGATCTACAATGAGCAGTTCTTC. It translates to CASSFIGEIYNEQFF.

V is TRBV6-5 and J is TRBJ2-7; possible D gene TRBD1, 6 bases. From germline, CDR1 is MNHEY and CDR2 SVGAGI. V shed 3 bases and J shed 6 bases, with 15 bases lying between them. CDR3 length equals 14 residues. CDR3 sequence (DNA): TGTGCCAGCAGTTATGAGTACCAGGGGAGCGAGCAGTACTTC. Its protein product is CASSYEYQGSEQYF.